This note documents a single TCR beta chain sequence. The antigen is undetermined. This CDR3 contains 16 residues. Germline lookup yields CDR1 MNHNS and CDR2 SASEGT. V lost 6 bases, J lost 2 bases, and 10 bases stayed unmatched. This sample is drawn from a study of T cells in Graves' hyperthyroidism and ophthalmopathy. Any patient presenting with uncontrolled infection, other autoimmune disease, pregnancy or lactation was left out. PBMCs stemmed from approximately 9.1 ml fresh peripheral blood. Amplification of TCR beta CDR3 regions used RNA as the template. The HTBI primer set drove a first-round RT-PCR of the TCR CDR3. TCRdb re-called the multiplex PCR reads with MiXCR, one entry per CDR3 protein. The sample has about 270,000 distinct CDR3 sequences; 20% to 25% are singletons. Overall study results and limits: A model built on 13 V-J features separated ophthalmopathy from stable hyperthyroidism.

V usage is TRBV6-1 and J usage is TRBJ2-1, with 7 positions matching TRBD2. Sequences were obtained from blood. This TCR was sampled from a man aged 30 to 45 with Graves' ophthalmopathy. The CDR3 DNA is TGTGCCAGCAGCCAAAGGGGCGGGAGCCCCTACAATGAGCAGTTCTTC. As protein: CASSQRGGSPYNEQFF.